Shown below are 2 T cell receptor beta chains from a single sample sequenced in a study of T cells in Graves' hyperthyroidism and ophthalmopathy. Regions amplified from RNA transcripts were the TCR beta CDR3 regions. First-round RT-PCR with HTBI primers amplified the TCR CDR3 region. TCRdb re-derived calls from the multiplex PCR reads in MiXCR, one entry per CDR3 protein. The table records some 270,000 distinct CDR3 sequences, 12% to 15% of them present only once. The specimen sequenced was blood. The receptors were sampled from a woman between 35 and 50 years old with Graves' hyperthyroidism.

This clonotype was detected many times. The chain is built from TRBV6-1 and TRBJ1-5; D not certain. This CDR3 region has 14 residues. V gave up 6 bases and J gave up 9 bases, with 18 bases separating them. Germline values: CDR1 MNHNS, CDR2 SASEGT. The CDR3 DNA reads as TGTGCCAGCAGGGCGCGGACGGGGTCGGGGCCCCAGCATTTT. Translating gives CASRARTGSGPQHF.

Many counts were recorded for this clonotype. The CDR3 DNA reads as TGTGCCAGCAGCTTGGCGAGGGTGAACACTGAAGCTTTCTTT. As protein: CASSLARVNTEAFF. This chain uses TRBV5-4 with TRBJ1-1, with D hard to call. Germline assignment: CDR1 SGHNT and CDR2 YYREEE (reference sequence). With 0 bases removed from V and 0 bases from J, the gap between germline ends came to 6 bases. This CDR3 region has 14 residues.